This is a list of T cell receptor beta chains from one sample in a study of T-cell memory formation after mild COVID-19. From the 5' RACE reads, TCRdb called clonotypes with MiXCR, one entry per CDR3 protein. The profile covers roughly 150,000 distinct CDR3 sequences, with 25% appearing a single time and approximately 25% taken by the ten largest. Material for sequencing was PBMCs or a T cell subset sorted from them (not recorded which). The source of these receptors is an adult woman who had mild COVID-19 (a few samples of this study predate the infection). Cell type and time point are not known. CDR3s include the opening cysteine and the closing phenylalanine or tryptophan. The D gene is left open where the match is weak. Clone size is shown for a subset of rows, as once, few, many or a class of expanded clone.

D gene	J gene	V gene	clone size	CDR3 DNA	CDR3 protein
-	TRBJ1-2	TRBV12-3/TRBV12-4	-	TGTGCCAGCACCTTGGGGAGTGATGGCTACACCTTC	CASTLGSDGYTF
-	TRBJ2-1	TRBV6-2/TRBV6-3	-	TGTGCCAGCAGCCCAGGGGGGGCGACTGAGCAGTTCTTC	CASSPGGATEQFF
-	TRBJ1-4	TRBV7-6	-	TGTGCCAGCAGCTCCAGCGCGGGTCGTCATGAAAAACTGTTTTTT	CASSSSAGRHEKLFF
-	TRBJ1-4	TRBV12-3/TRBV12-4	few	TGTGCCAGCAGAAAAACGGCCGGGGCGCGGCATGAAAAACTGTTTTTT	CASRKTAGARHEKLFF
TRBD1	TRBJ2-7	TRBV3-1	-	TGTGCCAGCAGCCAAGATAGGGGGCTCTCCTACGAGCAGTACTTC	CASSQDRGLSYEQYF
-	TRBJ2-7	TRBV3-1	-	TGTGCCAGCAGTTCTCCGGGGCGGGCCGGGCCCTACGAGCAGTACTTC	CASSSPGRAGPYEQYF
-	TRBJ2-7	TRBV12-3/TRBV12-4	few	TGTGCCAGCAGAAAGAACACAGGGTCCGCCGGCGAGCAGTACTTC	CASRKNTGSAGEQYF
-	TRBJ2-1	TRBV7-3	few	TGTGCCAGCAGCTTAATTTTGGACGGTCCGAAAAAAGACAATGAGCAGTTCTTC	CASSLILDGPKKDNEQFF
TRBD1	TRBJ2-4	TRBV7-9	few	TGTGCCGGCAGACCTGGACAGGGCCCGAACATTCAGTACTTC	CAGRPGQGPNIQYF
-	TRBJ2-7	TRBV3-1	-	TGTGCCAGCAGCCGAGAGGGGTACCACGAGCAGTACTTC	CASSREGYHEQYF
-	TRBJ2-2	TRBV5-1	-	TGCGCCAGCAGCTCGCGACGGGGTGTAGCAAACACCGGGGAGCTGTTTTTT	CASSSRRGVANTGELFF
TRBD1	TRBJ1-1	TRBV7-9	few	TGTGCCAGCAGCTCCATCGGGGGGACAGGGGGCACTGAAGCTTTCTTT	CASSSIGGTGGTEAFF
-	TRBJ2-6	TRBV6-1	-	TGTGCCAGCAGTGAAATATCCTCTGGGGCCAACGTCCTGACTTTC	CASSEISSGANVLTF
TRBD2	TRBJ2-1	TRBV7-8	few	TGTGCCAGCAGCTTAGCGACTAGCGGGGGGGTAAGGAATGAGCAGTTCTTC	CASSLATSGGVRNEQFF
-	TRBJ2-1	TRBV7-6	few	TGTGCCAGCAGCTTAAGAGGGGACGGTTTACATGAGCAGTTCTTC	CASSLRGDGLHEQFF
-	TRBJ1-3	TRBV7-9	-	TGTGCCAGCAGCCCCATCGGAAACACCATATATTTT	CASSPIGNTIYF
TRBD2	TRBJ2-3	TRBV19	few	TGTGCCAGTAGTATGGGACTAAACACAGATACGCAGTATTTT	CASSMGLNTDTQYF
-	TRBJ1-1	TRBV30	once	TGTGCCTGGTGGACAGAAGTGAACACTGAAGCTTTCTTT	CAWWTEVNTEAFF
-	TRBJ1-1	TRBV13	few	TGTGCCAGCAGCTTAGGCCGAGGGTTACCTGAAGCTTTCTTT	CASSLGRGLPEAFF
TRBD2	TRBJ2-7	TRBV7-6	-	TGTGCCAGCGGGCTAGCGGTTAACTACGAGCAGTACTTC	CASGLAVNYEQYF
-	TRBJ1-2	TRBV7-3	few	TGTGCCAGCAGCCCGGACGGCAACTATGGCTACACCTTC	CASSPDGNYGYTF
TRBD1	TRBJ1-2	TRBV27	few	TGTGCCAGCAGTAATGGACAGGGGAGTAATGGGTTAGAAGGCTACACCTTC	CASSNGQGSNGLEGYTF
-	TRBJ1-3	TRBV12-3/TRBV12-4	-	TGTGCCAGCAGCCCGTCATCACTGGGCCCCTCTGGAAACACCATATATTTT	CASSPSSLGPSGNTIYF
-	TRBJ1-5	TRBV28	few	TGTGCCAGCAGTTCCAGGGTGTTTGGGCCCCAGCATTTT	CASSSRVFGPQHF
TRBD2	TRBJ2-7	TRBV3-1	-	TGTGCCAGCAGCCAAGGGGGAGGGACCGCGGACGAGCAGTACTTC	CASSQGGGTADEQYF
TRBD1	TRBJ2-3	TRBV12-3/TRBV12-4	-	TGTGCCAGCAGTCAGGGCAGGGGGCTCACAGATACGCAGTATTTT	CASSQGRGLTDTQYF
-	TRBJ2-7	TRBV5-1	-	TGCGCCAGCAGCTTGGAGCAGGCTCACGAGCAGTACTTC	CASSLEQAHEQYF
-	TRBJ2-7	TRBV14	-	TGTGCCAGCAGCCAAGAGTCTTTCTACGAGCAGTACTTC	CASSQESFYEQYF
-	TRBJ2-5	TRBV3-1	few	TGTGCCAGCAGCCAACATACAGGGGAGACCCAGTACTTC	CASSQHTGETQYF
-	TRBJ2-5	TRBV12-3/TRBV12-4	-	TGTGCCAGCAGGTATAAAGAGACCCAGTACTTC	CASRYKETQYF
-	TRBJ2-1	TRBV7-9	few	TGTGCCAGCAGCATAGAGTACAATGAGCAGTTCTTC	CASSIEYNEQFF
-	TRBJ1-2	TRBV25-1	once	TGTGCCAGCAGTGAACCCCCGGCAGGGTCACCTGAGGGCTATGGCTACACCTTC	CASSEPPAGSPEGYGYTF
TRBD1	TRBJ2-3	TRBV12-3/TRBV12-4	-	TGTGCCAGCAGTTTTCATCGGACAGGGGGGTCAAGCACAGATACGCAGTATTTT	CASSFHRTGGSSTDTQYF
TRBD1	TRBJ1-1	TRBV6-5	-	TGTGCCAGCAGTTACTCGACAGGGAGCACTGAAGCTTTCTTT	CASSYSTGSTEAFF
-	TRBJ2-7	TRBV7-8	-	TGTGCCAGCAGCCACCCCAGGGACGCCGGCTCCTACGAGCAGTACTTC	CASSHPRDAGSYEQYF
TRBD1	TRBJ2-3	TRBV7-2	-	TGTGCCAGCAGCGAATCCGGGACAGGGGGGTGGAGGACAGATACGCAGTATTTT	CASSESGTGGWRTDTQYF
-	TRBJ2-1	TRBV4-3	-	TGCGCCAGCAGCCAAGCCAGCGAGGGATACAATGAGCAGTTCTTC	CASSQASEGYNEQFF
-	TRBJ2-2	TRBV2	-	TGTGCCAGCAGCCGGGACCCGAACACCGGGGAGCTGTTTTTT	CASSRDPNTGELFF
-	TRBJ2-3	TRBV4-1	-	TGCGCCAGCAGCCAGCCGGGACACCTTTACACAGATACGCAGTATTTT	CASSQPGHLYTDTQYF
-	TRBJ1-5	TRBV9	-	TGTGCCAGCAGCGTAGGGGGCAGGAGCAATCAGCCCCAGCATTTT	CASSVGGRSNQPQHF
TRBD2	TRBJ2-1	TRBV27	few	TGTGCCAGCAGTCCACAAGCGGGAGACTACAATGAGCAGTTCTTC	CASSPQAGDYNEQFF
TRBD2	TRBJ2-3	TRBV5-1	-	TGCGCCAGCAGCCCCGGGACTAGCGGTGGATTCACAGATACGCAGTATTTT	CASSPGTSGGFTDTQYF